Listed below are T cell receptor beta chains from one sample, sequenced in a study of post-analysis software for immune sequencing data. TCRdb re-called the PCR reads through MiXCR, storing one row per CDR3 protein. The sample gives roughly 150,000 distinct CDR3 sequences, approximately 35% of which show up once; 25% to 35% is in the top ten. Sample: blood, taken after autologous hematopoietic stem cell transplantation. The source of these receptors is a girl under 18 with multiple sclerosis. CDR3s include the opening cysteine and the closing phenylalanine or tryptophan. Each record gives: clone size, V gene, J gene, D gene, CDR3 protein, CDR3 DNA. A D gene is named only where the DNA matches it firmly. Where a row states a size, it is once, few, many or the class of an expanded clone; other rows omit it.

clone_size: -; v_call: TRBV20-1; j_call: TRBJ1-1; d_call: -; cdr3_aa: CSAGGGEGTEAFF; cdr3_nt: TGCAGTGCTGGAGGGGGGGAGGGGACTGAAGCTTTCTTT
clone_size: -; v_call: TRBV21-1; j_call: TRBJ1-4; d_call: -; cdr3_aa: CASSKDLWRDREGKPFF; cdr3_nt: TGTGCCAGCAGCAAAGACCTCTGGCGGGACAGGGAAGGAAAACCGTTTTTT
clone_size: -; v_call: TRBV7-3; j_call: TRBJ2-2; d_call: -; cdr3_aa: CASSLSGTPGTGERFF; cdr3_nt: TGTGCCAGCAGCTTAAGTGGCACGCCGGGCACCGGGGAGCGGTTTTTT
clone_size: once; v_call: TRBV27; j_call: TRBJ1-5; d_call: -; cdr3_aa: CASSLGRADQPQHF; cdr3_nt: TGTGCCAGCAGTTTGGGCAGGGCGGATCAGCCCCAGCATTTT
clone_size: -; v_call: TRBV27; j_call: TRBJ2-2; d_call: TRBD2; cdr3_aa: CASSLVLAGLNGERFF; cdr3_nt: TGTGCCAGCAGTTTAGTACTAGCGGGACTCAACGGGGAGCGGTTTTTT
clone_size: -; v_call: TRBV29-1; j_call: TRBJ2-3; d_call: TRBD2; cdr3_aa: CSVFLLAGFTDTQYF; cdr3_nt: TGCAGCGTTTTCCTTTTAGCGGGTTTCACAGATACGCAGTATTTT
clone_size: -; v_call: TRBV4-1; j_call: TRBJ1-1; d_call: -; cdr3_aa: CASSQVLNTEAFF; cdr3_nt: TGCGCCAGCAGCCAAGTTTTAAACACTGAAGCTTTCTTT
clone_size: -; v_call: TRBV24-1; j_call: TRBJ2-1; d_call: TRBD2; cdr3_aa: CATSDPLLAASSYNEQFF; cdr3_nt: TGTGCCACCAGTGATCCCCTACTAGCGGCGAGCTCCTACAATGAGCAGTTCTTC
clone_size: -; v_call: TRBV29-1; j_call: TRBJ2-1; d_call: -; cdr3_aa: CSATNDEQFF; cdr3_nt: TGCAGCGCGACGAACGATGAGCAGTTCTTC
clone_size: few; v_call: TRBV3-1; j_call: TRBJ1-2; d_call: -; cdr3_aa: CASSQAVLGDYGYTF; cdr3_nt: TGTGCCAGCAGCCAAGCGGTATTGGGGGACTATGGCTACACCTTC
clone_size: -; v_call: TRBV12-3/TRBV12-4; j_call: TRBJ2-1; d_call: -; cdr3_aa: CASTRTGWNEQFF; cdr3_nt: TGTGCCAGCACCCGAACAGGGTGGAATGAGCAGTTCTTC
clone_size: -; v_call: TRBV24-1; j_call: TRBJ2-1; d_call: -; cdr3_aa: CATSDDALSPSNEQFF; cdr3_nt: TGTGCCACCAGTGATGATGCCCTATCCCCCTCCAATGAGCAGTTCTTC
clone_size: -; v_call: TRBV20-1; j_call: TRBJ2-3; d_call: -; cdr3_aa: CSAAGPIADTQYF; cdr3_nt: TGCAGTGCCGCTGGACCGATCGCAGATACGCAGTATTTT
clone_size: many; v_call: TRBV12-3/TRBV12-4; j_call: TRBJ2-1; d_call: TRBD1; cdr3_aa: CASSLHDRGRDEQFF; cdr3_nt: TGTGCCAGCAGTTTACACGACAGGGGTAGGGATGAGCAGTTCTTC
clone_size: -; v_call: TRBV6-1; j_call: TRBJ2-1; d_call: -; cdr3_aa: CATLGLGGRGGNEQFF; cdr3_nt: TGTGCCACCCTAGGTCTAGGAGGGAGGGGGGGAAATGAGCAGTTCTTC
clone_size: few; v_call: TRBV5-6; j_call: TRBJ2-5; d_call: -; cdr3_aa: CASSRTPLGETQYF; cdr3_nt: TGTGCCAGCAGCAGGACGCCCTTGGGGGAGACCCAGTACTTC
clone_size: few; v_call: TRBV2; j_call: TRBJ2-6; d_call: -; cdr3_aa: CASSETGGAGANVLTF; cdr3_nt: TGTGCCAGCAGTGAAACAGGGGGGGCTGGGGCCAACGTCCTGACTTTC
clone_size: -; v_call: TRBV29-1; j_call: TRBJ1-1; d_call: -; cdr3_aa: CSACGGRVSEAFF; cdr3_nt: TGCAGCGCCTGTGGGGGGCGGGTGTCTGAAGCTTTCTTT
clone_size: -; v_call: TRBV9; j_call: TRBJ2-7; d_call: TRBD1; cdr3_aa: CASSVGGRQGADEQYF; cdr3_nt: TGTGCCAGCAGCGTAGGGGGGCGACAGGGGGCGGACGAGCAGTACTTC
clone_size: -; v_call: TRBV5-1; j_call: TRBJ2-5; d_call: -; cdr3_aa: CASSLGPGEETQYF; cdr3_nt: TGCGCCAGCAGCTTGGGTCCCGGCGAAGAGACCCAGTACTTC
clone_size: -; v_call: TRBV14; j_call: TRBJ2-1; d_call: TRBD1; cdr3_aa: CASSHYRGEYEQFF; cdr3_nt: TGTGCCAGCAGCCATTACAGGGGGGAATATGAGCAGTTCTTC
clone_size: -; v_call: TRBV20-1; j_call: TRBJ2-7; d_call: -; cdr3_aa: CSGQALLSYEQYF; cdr3_nt: TGCAGTGGCCAAGCGCTACTCTCCTACGAGCAGTACTTC
clone_size: -; v_call: TRBV6-6; j_call: TRBJ2-7; d_call: TRBD1; cdr3_aa: CASSSTGGLGDEQYF; cdr3_nt: TGTGCCAGCAGTTCGACAGGGGGGTTGGGGGACGAGCAGTACTTC
clone_size: few; v_call: TRBV3-1; j_call: TRBJ2-1; d_call: TRBD2; cdr3_aa: CASSHLTSESMNEQFF; cdr3_nt: TGTGCCAGCAGCCACCTAACTAGCGAAAGTATGAATGAGCAGTTCTTC
clone_size: few; v_call: TRBV15; j_call: TRBJ2-5; d_call: -; cdr3_aa: CATSRDLEGQETQYF; cdr3_nt: TGTGCCACCAGCAGAGATTTGGAGGGGCAAGAGACCCAGTACTTC
clone_size: -; v_call: TRBV29-1; j_call: TRBJ2-2; d_call: -; cdr3_aa: CSVGTGIGNTGKLFF; cdr3_nt: TGCAGCGTAGGCACAGGTATCGGAAACACCGGGAAGCTGTTTTTT
clone_size: -; v_call: TRBV7-2; j_call: TRBJ2-3; d_call: -; cdr3_aa: CASSPSVSQYF; cdr3_nt: TGTGCCAGCAGCCCATCCGTTTCCCAGTATTTT
clone_size: -; v_call: TRBV10-3; j_call: TRBJ2-7; d_call: TRBD1; cdr3_aa: CAISEMDRGQYF; cdr3_nt: TGTGCCATCAGTGAGATGGACAGGGGGCAGTACTTC
clone_size: -; v_call: TRBV4-3; j_call: TRBJ2-3; d_call: -; cdr3_aa: CAGSQELPSTDTQYF; cdr3_nt: TGCGCCGGCAGCCAAGAGCTCCCTAGCACAGATACGCAGTATTTT
clone_size: -; v_call: TRBV10-3; j_call: TRBJ2-4; d_call: TRBD1; cdr3_aa: CAISGRGQGGIQYF; cdr3_nt: TGTGCCATCAGTGGGAGAGGACAGGGAGGCATTCAGTACTTC
clone_size: many; v_call: TRBV7-9; j_call: TRBJ2-7; d_call: -; cdr3_aa: CASSRGGNLLDEQYF; cdr3_nt: TGTGCCAGCAGCCGAGGGGGGAATTTACTAGACGAGCAGTACTTC